The entry below describes one T cell receptor (beta chain). Antigen unknown. Constant-segment primers and 5'RACE yielded cDNA libraries for TCR alpha and TCR beta, each carrying sample barcodes and UMIs. MiXCR, run by TCRdb on the 5' RACE reads, gives a single entry per CDR3 protein. In the table there are roughly 580,000 distinct CDR3 sequences, about 20% of which are singletons. The data stem from a study of T-cell memory formation after mild COVID-19. Regarding the study as a whole: Some clones that responded turned up in pre-infection memory, which suggests that cross-reactive memory joined in. Day 37-peaking second-wave clones had unconfirmed SARS-CoV-2 specificity. While clones contracting from day 15 to 85 were balanced between CD4 and CD8, later expanders leaned CD4+.

CDR1 and CDR2 (germline): SGHTA, FQGNSA. The CDR3 is made up of 16 amino acids. Trimming took off 0 bases at V and 8 bases at J, with 16 bases between the two ends. The J gene is TRBJ1-4, the V gene TRBV7-2; weak D call: TRBD1 (6 bases). This receptor was taken from an adult woman who had mild COVID-19 (a few samples of this study predate the infection). Cell type and time point are not known. Sample: PBMCs or a T cell subset sorted from them (not recorded which). CDR3 sequence (DNA): TGTGCCAGCAGCTTAGCGAAAACAGGGTTGGGAGAAAAACTGTTTTTT. The encoded protein is CASSLAKTGLGEKLFF.